Included here is one T cell receptor (beta chain) sequence, with context. Its antigen is unknown. Base qualities are not recorded, but no much larger clone differs from it by a single base. TCRbeta CDR3 regions were amplified from genomic DNA by means of the immunoSEQ Assay, a bias-controlled multiplex PCR. The source study handled its data this way. The number of nucleated cells in each sample was estimated by amplification of reference gene primers within the assay. To quantify the absolute abundance of each unique TCRbeta CDR3 rearrangement, sequence reads were collapsed and filtered. For each sample, productive Simpson clonality was calculated as the square root of Simpson's diversity index over productive rearrangements. Imported from immuneACCESS, the table was reduced by TCRdb to in-frame sequences with V and J called. These copies leave out some clones; in studies compared against another copy, an unresolved V gene accounts for under half, and the cause of the remainder is not known. The DNA was the basis for D and trimming; V, J and clone size are from that table. The sample records roughly 100,000 clones, roughly 80% of which are singletons. The top ten clones comprise 9.8% of the sample.

Each collaborating institution followed its own protocols to collect whole blood in K2EDTA tubes. For TCRbeta analysis, collaborators shipped samples as frozen whole blood, isolated PBMCs, or DNA extracted from either of those sample types. For CDR1 and CDR2, the germline V gene (reference sequence) lists PRHDT and FYEKMQ. After removal of 4 bases from V and 3 bases from J, the junction retains 9 bases not matched to a gene. The CDR3, cysteine through phenylalanine, is 16 amino acids long. The kept DNA is CDR3 alone, 48 bases in frame from the first base. This sample is part of a study of blood T cell repertoires in COVID-19 (dated by TCRdb to the early 2020s). Some background on the complete study: The collaborator samples originated in the United States, Italy and Spain and spanned the acute and convalescent phases of COVID-19. The material from the prospective study consisted of cDNA or gDNA derived from T cells, B-cell-depleted T cells, or PBMCs. Subjects who had been exposed to COVID-19, were actively infected with it, or had recovered from it provided the deeply sampled blood TCRbeta repertoires that made up the dataset. A freely available public database, intended as a resource for researchers studying the immune response to SARS-CoV-2, is where the repertoires were released. The samples were drawn from the first 160 participants of the ongoing ImmuneRACE study and from 950 to 1,500 subjects provided by 6 global collaborators. Nearly every sample came with metadata listing a de-identified subject ID, COVID-19 status, age in years and sex. Where available, HLA class I and class II types were obtained from metadata supplied by the sample provider rather than from assay-based typing.

Beyond this particular receptor, the publication reports: The quantity of clinical and demographic metadata differed by source and by participant and was supplied without curation.

This clonotype was obtained from a man aged 60 to 69 with active or convalescent COVID-19. The V and J segments used are TRBV13 and TRBJ2-5; 9 middle bases align to TRBD1. The specimen sequenced was peripheral blood. The CDR3 protein sequence reads: CASSSWTGVGEETQYF. The DNA sequence reads TGTGCCAGCAGCTCCTGGACAGGGGTTGGGGAAGAGACCCAGTACTTC.